The 19 T cell receptor beta chains in this list originate from one sample, sequenced in a study of CD8+ T cells in alopecia areata. As for treatment: oral pan-JAK inhibitor, 5-10 mg twice daily. Extraction of RNA preceded its reverse transcription into cDNA, which served as the sequencing template. The table came from immunoSEQ multiplex PCR; TCRdb's copy has only in-frame clones and leaves some out. The sample carries around 180,000 clones, roughly 60% recorded once. Specimen: CD4+ T cells sorted from blood, collected at week 24, from a patient treated with tofacitinib. The receptors here all came from a human donor with alopecia areata.

This clone was recorded a few times. This chain links TRBV15 with TRBJ2-2; 8 nucleotides line up with TRBD1. The V gene's germline CDR1 is LNHNV and CDR2 YYDKDF (reference sequence). This CDR3 comprises 18 residues. The V segment lost 0 bases and the J segment 1 base; nucleotides outside the gene matches: 7. CDR3 in DNA: TGTGCCACCAGCAGAGACTTGATTGGGACAGGGAACACCGGGGAGCTGTTTTTT. Translation: CATSRDLIGTGNTGELFF.

The chain carries TRBV25-1 and TRBJ1-1; 9 nucleotides match TRBD1. The CDR3 has 12 amino acids. Unmatched junction bases numbered 5, after V lost 5 bases and J lost 10 bases. Germline V gives CDR1 MGHDK, CDR2 SYGVNS. The DNA of the CDR3 is TGTGCCAGCAGTCCCGACAGGGGGGGAGCTTTCTTT. This encodes CASSPDRGGAFF.

The chain links TRBV4-3 to TRBJ2-1, with D possibly matching TRBD2 (6 bases). This CDR3 contains 14 residues. V was clipped by 3 bases and J by 9 bases, with 15 bases between them. From germline, CDR1 is LGHNA and CDR2 YSLEER. CDR3 sequence: CASSQGSGVSEQFF. CDR3 sequence (DNA): TGCGCCAGCAGCCAGGGTTCGGGGGTAAGTGAGCAGTTCTTC.

The chain recombines TRBV7-2 with TRBJ2-3; TRBD2 is a possible D gene (5 bases). There are 17 residues in the CDR3. Between the trimmed V and J ends, which lost 5 bases and 0 bases, there was a span of 18 bases. The V gene's germline CDR1 is SGHTA and CDR2 FQGNSA. In DNA, the CDR3 is TGTGCCAGCAGCCGAACCGGGCCCGGGATGAGCACAGATACGCAGTATTTT. This sequence encodes CASSRTGPGMSTDTQYF.

The V and J genes are TRBV30 and TRBJ2-1; tentatively, D is TRBD1 or TRBD2 (6 bases each). The CDR3 has 15 amino acids. V lost 0 bases and J 9 bases, leaving 18 bases between the germline ends. Germline assignment: CDR1 GTSNPN and CDR2 SVGIG (reference sequence). CDR3 amino acids: CAWSVRVGGGSEQFF. CDR3 coding DNA: TGTGCCTGGAGTGTACGAGTCGGGGGCGGGTCTGAGCAGTTCTTC. Combining the CDR3 with reference TRBV30 and TRBJ2-1 gives the whole variable domain SQTIHQWPATLVQPVGSPLSLECTVEGTSNPNLYWYRQAAGRGLQLLFYSVGIGQISSEVPQNLSASRPQDRQFILSSKKLLLSDSGFYLCAWSVRVGGGSEQFFGPGTRLTVL.

This clone was detected only a few times. The chain has TRBV7-9 and TRBJ1-1, with a weak D call TRBD1 (6 bases). The CDR3 consists of 14 residues. Per the germline V gene, CDR1 is SEHNR and CDR2 is FQNEAQ (reference sequence). V lost 5 bases, J lost 4 bases, and 14 bases lay in between. The CDR3: CASSLQGMSTEAFF. CDR3 in DNA: TGTGCCAGCAGCCTACAGGGTATGAGCACTGAAGCTTTCTTT.

This sequence joins TRBV2 and TRBJ2-7; D is uncertain. The germline V and J ends were trimmed by 8 bases and 2 bases, with 13 bases remaining between them. The CDR3 is 13 amino acids. Germline assignment: CDR1 SNHLY and CDR2 FYNNEI. The CDR3 sequence is CASGPGSTYEQYF. DNA of the CDR3: TGTGCCAGCGGCCCAGGCTCTACCTACGAGCAGTACTTC. Together with reference TRBV2 and TRBJ2-7, the CDR3 gives the full variable domain: EPEVTQTPSHQVTQMGQEVILRCVPISNHLYFYWYRQILGQKVEFLVSFYNNEISEKSEIFDDQFSVERPDGSNFTLKIRSTKLEDSAMYFCASGPGSTYEQYFGPGTRLTVT.

J is TRBJ2-7 and V is TRBV7-2; TRBD1 or TRBD2 may be the D gene (5 bases each). This CDR3 has 14 amino acids. The germline V gene encodes CDR1 SGHTA and CDR2 FQGNSA. V was shortened by 4 bases and J by 5 bases, with 15 bases between the two germline ends. DNA for the CDR3: TGTGCCAGCAGCTCCGGGACGACTACCCACGAGCAGTACTTC. Amino acids: CASSSGTTTHEQYF.

There are a few counts of this clone. The chain employs TRBV7-9 and TRBJ2-1; D might be TRBD2 (6 bases). CDR1 SEHNR and CDR2 FQNEAQ come from the germline V gene (reference sequence). V gave up 5 bases and J gave up 13 bases, with 15 bases separating them. The CDR3 has 12 residues. CDR3 region: CASSPGGASQFF. The CDR3 DNA sequence: TGTGCCAGCAGCCCGGGCGGGGCCTCTCAGTTCTTC.

In its sample, this clone was seen a few times. This chain connects TRBV6-5 to TRBJ2-7, with TRBD1 matching over 8 bases. Germline V gene lookup returns CDR1 MNHEY and CDR2 SVGAGI. The CDR3 loop spans 14 amino acids. V lost 10 bases to trimming and J lost 5 bases; unmatched junction nucleotides: 13. The CDR3 spells CATKTGDASHEQYF. The CDR3 DNA reads TGTGCCACCAAGACAGGGGACGCTTCACACGAGCAGTACTTC.

This chain connects TRBV29-1 to TRBJ1-2; D unresolved. This CDR3 has 12 residues. V was shortened by 6 bases and J by 5 bases, with 13 bases between the two germline ends. CDR1 is SQVTM, CDR2 ANQGSEA, per germline. CDR3 region: CSVSGGGYGYTF. In DNA, the CDR3 is TGCAGCGTCTCGGGTGGCGGTTATGGCTACACCTTC.

This rearrangement joins TRBV20-1 to TRBJ1-2; no firm D call. This CDR3 is built from 10 residues. CDR1 and CDR2 from the germline V gene are DFQATT and SNEGSKA (reference sequence). Trimming cost V 3 bases and J 8 bases, with 7 bases left between them. CDR3 DNA sequence: TGCAGTGCTAGCGTCCGGGGCTACACCTTC. Its translation: CSASVRGYTF.

CDR3 amino acids: CAWRPTTGGNPYEQYF. In nucleotides, the CDR3 is TGTGCCTGGAGGCCAACGACAGGGGGGAACCCCTACGAGCAGTACTTC. The rearrangement uses TRBV30 and TRBJ2-7; 9 bases match TRBD1. The germline gives CDR1 GTSNPN, CDR2 SVGIG (reference sequence). The CDR3 consists of 16 residues. Trimming cost V 3 bases and J 2 bases; bases outside gene matches: 11.

This sequence joins TRBV18 and TRBJ1-3, with D unclear. The ends were cut back, 6 bases at V and 2 bases at J, with 14 bases in the middle. Per the germline V gene, CDR1 is KGHSH and CDR2 is LQKENI. CDR3 size: 15 residues. CDR3 DNA sequence: TGTGCCAGCTCCTCGACCGGTCCCCCTGGAAACACCATATATTTT. It codes for CASSSTGPPGNTIYF.

J is TRBJ1-4 and V is TRBV30, with 10 bases matching TRBD1. Germline lookup yields CDR1 GTSNPN and CDR2 SVGIG (reference sequence). The V gene end was trimmed by 4 bases and the J gene end by 7 bases; junction bases not matched to a gene: 6. The CDR3 runs to 14 residues. The CDR3 loop reads CAWTSGQGFEKLFF. The CDR3 DNA is TGTGCCTGGACTTCGGGACAGGGGTTTGAAAAACTGTTTTTT.

The V gene is TRBV30, the J gene TRBJ1-2, with TRBD1 matching 7 bases. The CDR3 extends over 15 amino acids. Unmatched junction bases numbered 16, after V lost 5 bases and J lost 7 bases. Germline V gene lookup returns CDR1 GTSNPN and CDR2 SVGIG (reference sequence). CDR3 sequence reads: CAWEPTGDRVGGYTF. For the CDR3, the DNA is TGTGCCTGGGAACCTACAGGGGATCGAGTGGGTGGCTACACCTTC.

The chain uses TRBV4-3 and TRBJ2-3, with 12 bases that match TRBD2. The CDR3 spans 19 residues. Germline loops: CDR1 LGHNA, CDR2 YSLEER. V shed 0 bases and J 1 base; nucleotides not matched to a gene: 8. The CDR3 DNA follows: TGCGCCAGCAGCCAAGATCCGCTAGCGGGGGGGCTTCGCACAGATACGCAGTATTTT. It specifies CASSQDPLAGGLRTDTQYF.

A remark on this clone: No conserved phenylalanine or tryptophan is present at the end of the CDR3, so a read error is the likely explanation. The V and J genes are TRBV30 and TRBJ1-1; D is perhaps TRBD1 (5 bases). Deletions cut 0 bases from V and 5 bases from J, with 13 bases between. The CDR3 covers 14 residues. The germline V gene has CDR1 GTSNPN and CDR2 SVGIG (reference sequence). The CDR3 protein is CAWSVVGARTEAFS. For the CDR3, the DNA is TGTGCCTGGAGTGTAGTAGGGGCGAGAACTGAAGCTTTCTCT.

The gene calls are TRBV30 and TRBJ2-2; 7 nucleotides agree with TRBD2. V dropped 4 bases and J dropped 9; count of bases not matched to a gene: 8. The CDR3 consists of 13 residues. Germline V gene data show CDR1 as GTSNPN and CDR2 as SVGIG (reference sequence). DNA of the CDR3: TGTGCCTGGACCCTGGGAGGGGCCCGGGAGCTGTTTTTT. It codes for CAWTLGGARELFF.